This T cell receptor (beta chain) was recovered during a study of T cell clonotyping in hematopoietic cell transplantation. Time point: recipient sample about 28 days before transplant, after cytoreduction. As regards this clone: Its antigen is still unknown.

Assay used: immunoSEQ multiplex PCR; TCRdb lists only in-frame clones, some missing. The data hold about 41,000 clones, with around 83% observed a single time. Study results and caveats: Pathologically expanded recipient clonotypes increased progressively from day 30 to day 180 as diversity fell.

The specimen was peripheral blood mononuclear cells, collected before stem cell transplant. This sequence was found in a man aged 55-75 years with myelodysplastic syndrome. Some clones in this sample may be carry-over from other donors' samples.

The CDR3: CASSQEDFVKTQYF. As DNA, the CDR3 is TGCGCCAGCAGCCAAGAGGACTTTGTGAAGACCCAGTACTTC. The chain couples TRBV4-1 to TRBJ2-5, with D tentatively TRBD2 (5 bases). The germline V gene encodes CDR1 MGHRA and CDR2 YSYEKL. With 0 bases removed from V and 6 bases from J, the gap between germline ends came to 11 bases. The CDR3 spans 14 residues.